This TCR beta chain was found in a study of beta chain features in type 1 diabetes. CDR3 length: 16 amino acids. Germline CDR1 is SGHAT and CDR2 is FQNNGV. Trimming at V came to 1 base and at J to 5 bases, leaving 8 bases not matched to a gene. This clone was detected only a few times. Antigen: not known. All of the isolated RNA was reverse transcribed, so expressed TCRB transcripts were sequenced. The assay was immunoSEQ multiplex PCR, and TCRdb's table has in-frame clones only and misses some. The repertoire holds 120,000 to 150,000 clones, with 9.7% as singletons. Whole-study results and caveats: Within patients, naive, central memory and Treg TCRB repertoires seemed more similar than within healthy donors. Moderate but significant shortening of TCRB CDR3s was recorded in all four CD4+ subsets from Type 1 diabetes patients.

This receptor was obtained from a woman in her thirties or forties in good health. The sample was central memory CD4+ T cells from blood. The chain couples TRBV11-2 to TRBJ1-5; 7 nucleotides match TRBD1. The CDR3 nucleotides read TGTGCCAGCAGCTTAGTCGGAGGGGGCAGTGATCAGCCCCAGCATTTT. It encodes CASSLVGGGSDQPQHF.